This T cell receptor beta chain was obtained from a study of cytomegalovirus exposure and HLA in healthy donors. Findings and caveats of the study: Researchers reported in a later analysis that a missense DCLRE1C variant was tied to TCR beta V- and J-gene trimming. In vitro work confirmed that a few CMV-associated chains recognize CMV antigens.

The PCR used 60 Vbeta and 13 Jbeta primers. Generated by immunoSEQ multiplex PCR, the TCRdb table keeps only in-frame clones and is missing some. The data contain 130,000 to 150,000 clones, over 75% of them singletons. A remark on this clone: Its matching antigen is unknown.

These donors counted as nominally healthy when sampled, but unrecorded immune exposures were likely. Germline V gives CDR1 MDHEN, CDR2 SYDVKM. The CDR3 is 15 amino acids. V lost 0 bases, J lost 8 bases, and 13 bases lay in between. The clonotype was recovered from a man in his thirties or forties in good health and CMV-seronegative. The V call is TRBV28, the J call TRBJ1-4, with a possible D match to TRBD1 (5 bases). Source material: PBMCs. CDR3 sequence (DNA): TGTGCCAGCAGTTTATGGGCAGGGAAGATCGAAAAACTGTTTTTT. It translates to CASSLWAGKIEKLFF.